Detailed here is one TCR beta chain. Sorted-subset replicate PCR reactions contained roughly 200 ng DNA, corresponding to approximately 30,000 T cell genomes. Here immunoSEQ multiplex PCR was the method, and the copy in TCRdb shows in-frame clones only, minus some. The sample comprises about 380,000 clones, about 96% of which are singletons, and about 0.32% rests with the top ten. Per the germline V gene, CDR1 is GTSNPN and CDR2 is SVGIG (reference sequence). This CDR3 has 16 residues. With 7 bases removed from V and 1 base from J, the gap between germline ends came to 20 bases. This specimen comes from a study of shared clonotypes between healthy human individuals. Background on the study: Three plates were used per donor for CD4 naive, three for CD4 memory, two for CD8 naive and one for CD8 memory.

The receptor was isolated from a man aged 30 to 45 in good health. The sequencing input was memory CD8+ T cells sorted from blood. Subset indicated: CD45RO+ cells pooled with CCR7-negative TemRA cells. This chain links TRBV30 with TRBJ2-4; D is undetermined. DNA for the CDR3: TGTGCCTTTCGAAAACCAGGTCAAGGGGCCAAAAACATTCAGTACTTC. It encodes CAFRKPGQGAKNIQYF.